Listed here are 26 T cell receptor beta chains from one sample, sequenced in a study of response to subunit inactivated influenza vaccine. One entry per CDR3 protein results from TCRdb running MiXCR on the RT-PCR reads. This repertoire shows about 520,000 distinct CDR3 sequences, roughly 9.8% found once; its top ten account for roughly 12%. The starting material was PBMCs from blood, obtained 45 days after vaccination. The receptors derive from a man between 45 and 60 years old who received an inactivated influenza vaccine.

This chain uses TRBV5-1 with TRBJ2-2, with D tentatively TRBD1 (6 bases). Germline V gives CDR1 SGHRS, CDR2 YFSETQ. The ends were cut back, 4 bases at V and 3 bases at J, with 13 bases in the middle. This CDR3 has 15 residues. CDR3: CASSLRDIHTGELFF. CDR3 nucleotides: TGCGCCAGCAGCCTCCGGGACATCCACACCGGGGAGCTGTTTTTT.

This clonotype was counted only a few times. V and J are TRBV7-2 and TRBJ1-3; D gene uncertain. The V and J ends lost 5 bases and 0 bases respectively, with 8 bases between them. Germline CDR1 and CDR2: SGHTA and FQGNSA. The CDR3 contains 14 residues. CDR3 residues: CASSREVSGNTIYF. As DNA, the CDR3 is TGTGCCAGCAGCAGGGAAGTCTCTGGAAACACCATATATTTT. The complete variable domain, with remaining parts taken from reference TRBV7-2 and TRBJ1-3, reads GAGVSQSPSNKVTEKGKDVELRCDPISGHTALYWYRQSLGQGLEFLIYFQGNSAPDKSGLPSDRFSAERTGGSVSTLTIQRTQQEDSAVYLCASSREVSGNTIYFGEGSWLTVV.

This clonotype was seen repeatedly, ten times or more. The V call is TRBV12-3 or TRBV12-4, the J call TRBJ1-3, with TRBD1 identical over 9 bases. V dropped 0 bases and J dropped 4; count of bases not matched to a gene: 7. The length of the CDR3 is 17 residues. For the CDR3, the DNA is TGTGCCAGCAGTTTAGCGCTGGAGGACAGGGGAGGAAACACCATATATTTT. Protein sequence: CASSLALEDRGGNTIYF.

The CDR3 DNA follows: TGTGCCAGCAGCACCGGACTAGCAGCGGGTGAGCAGTTCTTC. It translates to CASSTGLAAGEQFF. V is TRBV9 and J is TRBJ2-1; 8 positions agree with TRBD2. In germline, CDR1 is SGDLS, CDR2 YYNGEE. V dropped 4 bases and J dropped 9; count of bases not matched to a gene: 9. The CDR3 is made up of 14 amino acids.

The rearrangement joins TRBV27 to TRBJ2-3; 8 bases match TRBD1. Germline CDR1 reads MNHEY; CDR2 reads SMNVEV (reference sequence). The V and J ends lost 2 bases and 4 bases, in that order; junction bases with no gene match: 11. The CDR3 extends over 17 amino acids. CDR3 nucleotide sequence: TGTGCCAGCAGTTTAATGTGGGCGACAGGGGCGGCAGATACGCAGTATTTT. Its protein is CASSLMWATGAADTQYF.

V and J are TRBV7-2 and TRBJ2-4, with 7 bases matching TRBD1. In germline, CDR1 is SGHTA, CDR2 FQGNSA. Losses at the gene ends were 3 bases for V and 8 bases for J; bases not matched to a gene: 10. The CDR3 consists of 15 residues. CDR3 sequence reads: CASSLEQGFTHIQYF. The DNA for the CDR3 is TGTGCCAGCAGCTTGGAACAGGGGTTTACTCACATTCAGTACTTC.

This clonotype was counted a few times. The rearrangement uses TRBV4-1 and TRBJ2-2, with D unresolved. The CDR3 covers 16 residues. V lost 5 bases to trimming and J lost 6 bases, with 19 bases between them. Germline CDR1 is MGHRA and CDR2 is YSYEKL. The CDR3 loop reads CASSFPGRKTPGELFF. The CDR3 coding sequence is TGCGCCAGCAGCTTCCCTGGCAGGAAAACACCCGGGGAGCTGTTTTTT.

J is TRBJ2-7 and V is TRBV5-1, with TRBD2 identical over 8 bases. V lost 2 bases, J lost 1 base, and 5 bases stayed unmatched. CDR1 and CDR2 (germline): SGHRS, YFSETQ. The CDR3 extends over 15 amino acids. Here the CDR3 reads CASSFGGGTSYEQYF. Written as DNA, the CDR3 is TGCGCCAGCAGCTTTGGCGGGGGGACGTCCTACGAGCAGTACTTC. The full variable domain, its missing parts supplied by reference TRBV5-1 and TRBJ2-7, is KAGVTQTPRYLIKTRGQQVTLSCSPISGHRSVSWYQQTPGQGLQFLFEYFSETQRNKGNFPGRFSGRQFSNSRSEMNVSTLELGDSALYLCASSFGGGTSYEQYFGPGTRLTVT.

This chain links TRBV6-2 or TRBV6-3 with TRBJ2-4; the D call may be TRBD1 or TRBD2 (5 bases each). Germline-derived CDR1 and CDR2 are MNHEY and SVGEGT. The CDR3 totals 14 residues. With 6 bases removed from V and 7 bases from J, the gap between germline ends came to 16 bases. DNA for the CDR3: TGTGCCAGCAGGAATCCGGGGCAAGGCAACATTCAGTACTTC. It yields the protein CASRNPGQGNIQYF.

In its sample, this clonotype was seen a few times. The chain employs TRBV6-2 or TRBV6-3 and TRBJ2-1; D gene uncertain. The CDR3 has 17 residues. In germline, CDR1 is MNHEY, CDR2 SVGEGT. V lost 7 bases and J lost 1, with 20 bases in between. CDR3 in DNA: TGTGCCAGCACTCATAGATCCTGGTACGGTTCCTACAATGAGCAGTTCTTC. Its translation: CASTHRSWYGSYNEQFF.

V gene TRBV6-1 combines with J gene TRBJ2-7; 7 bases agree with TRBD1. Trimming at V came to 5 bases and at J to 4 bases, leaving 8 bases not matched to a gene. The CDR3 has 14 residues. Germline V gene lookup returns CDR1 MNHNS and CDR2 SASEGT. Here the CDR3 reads CASSKGQSAYEQYF. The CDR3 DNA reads TGTGCCAGCAGTAAGGGACAGTCTGCATACGAGCAGTACTTC.

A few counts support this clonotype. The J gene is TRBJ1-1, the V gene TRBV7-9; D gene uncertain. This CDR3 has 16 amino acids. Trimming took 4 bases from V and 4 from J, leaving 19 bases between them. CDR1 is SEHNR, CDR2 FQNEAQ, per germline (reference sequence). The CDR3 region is CASSSGYRTLGTEAFF. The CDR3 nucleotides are TGTGCCAGCAGCTCCGGCTACCGTACCCTGGGCACTGAAGCTTTCTTT.

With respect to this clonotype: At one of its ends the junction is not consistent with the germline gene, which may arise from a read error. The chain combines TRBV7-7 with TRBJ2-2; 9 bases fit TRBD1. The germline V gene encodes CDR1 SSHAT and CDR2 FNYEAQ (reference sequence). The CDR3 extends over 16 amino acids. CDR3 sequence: CASSQGQGLGTGELFF. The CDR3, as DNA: TGTGCTAGCAGCCAGGGACAGGGACTGGGCACCGGGGAGCTGTTTTTT.

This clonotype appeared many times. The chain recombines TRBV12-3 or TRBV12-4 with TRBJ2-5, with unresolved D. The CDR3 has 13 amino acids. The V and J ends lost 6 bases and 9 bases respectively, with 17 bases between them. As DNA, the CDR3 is TGTGCCAGCAGCCCAACGGTCGCTCGGGCCCAGTACTTC. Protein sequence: CASSPTVARAQYF.

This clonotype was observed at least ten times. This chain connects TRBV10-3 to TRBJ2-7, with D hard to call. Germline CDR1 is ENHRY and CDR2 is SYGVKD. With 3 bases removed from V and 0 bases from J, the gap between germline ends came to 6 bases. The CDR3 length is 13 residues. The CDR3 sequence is CAISDYSSYEQYF. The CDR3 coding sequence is TGTGCCATCAGTGACTACAGCTCCTACGAGCAGTACTTC.

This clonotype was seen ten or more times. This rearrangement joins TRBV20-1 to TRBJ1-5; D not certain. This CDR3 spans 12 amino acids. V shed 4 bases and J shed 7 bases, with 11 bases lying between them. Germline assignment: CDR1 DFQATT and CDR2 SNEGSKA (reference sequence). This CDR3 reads CSAMDGSQPQHF. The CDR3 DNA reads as TGCAGTGCTATGGACGGCTCGCAGCCCCAGCATTTT.

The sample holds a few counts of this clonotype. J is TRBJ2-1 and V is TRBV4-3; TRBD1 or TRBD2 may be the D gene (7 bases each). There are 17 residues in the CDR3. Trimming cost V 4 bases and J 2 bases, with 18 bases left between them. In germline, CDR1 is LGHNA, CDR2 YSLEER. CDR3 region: CASSPQGGAHTYNEQFF. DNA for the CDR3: TGCGCCAGCAGCCCTCAGGGGGGGGCGCATACCTACAATGAGCAGTTCTTC.

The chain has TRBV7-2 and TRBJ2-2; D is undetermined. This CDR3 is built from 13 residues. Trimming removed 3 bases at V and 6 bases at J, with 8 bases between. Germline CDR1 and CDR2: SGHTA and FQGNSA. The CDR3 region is CASSFRVAGELFF. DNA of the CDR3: TGTGCCAGCAGCTTTCGGGTAGCCGGGGAGCTGTTTTTT.

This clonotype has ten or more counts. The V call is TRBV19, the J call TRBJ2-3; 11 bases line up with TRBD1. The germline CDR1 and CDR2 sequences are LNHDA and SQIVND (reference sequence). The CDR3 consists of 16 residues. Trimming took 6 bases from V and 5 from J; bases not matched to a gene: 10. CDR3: CASRRDRGIGRDTQYF. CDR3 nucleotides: TGTGCCAGTAGGCGGGACAGGGGGATTGGCAGAGATACGCAGTATTTT.

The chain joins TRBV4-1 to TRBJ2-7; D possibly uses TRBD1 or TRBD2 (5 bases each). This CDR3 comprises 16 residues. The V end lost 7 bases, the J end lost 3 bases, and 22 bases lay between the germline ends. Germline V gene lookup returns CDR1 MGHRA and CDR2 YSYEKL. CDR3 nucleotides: TGCGCCAGCACCCCGGTTTGGGACCATGGAGACTACGAGCAGTACTTC. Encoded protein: CASTPVWDHGDYEQYF.

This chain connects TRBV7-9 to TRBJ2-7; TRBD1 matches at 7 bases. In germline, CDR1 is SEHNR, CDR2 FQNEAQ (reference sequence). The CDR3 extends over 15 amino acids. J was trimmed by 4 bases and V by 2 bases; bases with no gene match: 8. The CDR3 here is CASSLRSGTAYEQYF. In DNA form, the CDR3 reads TGTGCCAGCAGCTTAAGGAGTGGGACAGCATACGAGCAGTACTTC.

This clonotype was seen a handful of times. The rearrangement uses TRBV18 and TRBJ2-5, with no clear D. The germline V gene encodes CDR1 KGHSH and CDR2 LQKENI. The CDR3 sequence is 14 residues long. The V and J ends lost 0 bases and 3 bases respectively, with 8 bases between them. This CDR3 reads CASSPPAQKETQYF. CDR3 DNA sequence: TGTGCCAGCTCACCACCGGCACAAAAAGAGACCCAGTACTTC.

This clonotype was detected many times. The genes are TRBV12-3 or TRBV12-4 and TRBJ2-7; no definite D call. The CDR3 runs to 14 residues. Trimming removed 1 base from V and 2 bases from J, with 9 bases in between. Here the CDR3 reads CASSLELATYEQYF. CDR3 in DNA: TGTGCCAGCAGTTTAGAGCTCGCGACCTACGAGCAGTACTTC.

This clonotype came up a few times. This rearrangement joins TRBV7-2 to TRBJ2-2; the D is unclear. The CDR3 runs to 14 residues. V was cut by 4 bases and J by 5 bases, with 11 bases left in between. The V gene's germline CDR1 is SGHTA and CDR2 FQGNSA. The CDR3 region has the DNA TGTGCCAGCAGCTCCCTTGACCTGACCGGGGAGCTGTTTTTT. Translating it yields CASSSLDLTGELFF. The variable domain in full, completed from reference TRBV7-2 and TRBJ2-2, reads GAGVSQSPSNKVTEKGKDVELRCDPISGHTALYWYRQSLGQGLEFLIYFQGNSAPDKSGLPSDRFSAERTGGSVSTLTIQRTQQEDSAVYLCASSSLDLTGELFFGEGSRLTVL.

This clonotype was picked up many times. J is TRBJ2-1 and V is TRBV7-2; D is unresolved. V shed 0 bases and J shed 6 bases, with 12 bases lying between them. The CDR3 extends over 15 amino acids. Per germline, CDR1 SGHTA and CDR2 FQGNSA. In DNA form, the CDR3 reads TGTGCCAGCAGCTTAGCTTTGAGAAGGACCAATGAGCAGTTCTTC. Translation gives CASSLALRRTNEQFF.

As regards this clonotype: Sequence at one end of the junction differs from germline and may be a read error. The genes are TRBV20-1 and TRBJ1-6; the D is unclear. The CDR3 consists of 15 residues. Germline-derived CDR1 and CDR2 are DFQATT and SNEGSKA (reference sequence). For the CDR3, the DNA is TGCTGTGCTAGAGATCTGGGTTTTTATAATTCACCCCTCCACTTT. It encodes CCARDLGFYNSPLHF.